The table lists the clone carrying this TCR beta chain with many counts. Antigen: not known. This beta chain appears as a stray read in a library generated for alpha chains; its size is not informative. V dropped 3 bases and J dropped 3; count of bases not matched to a gene: 7. CDR1 is DFQATT and CDR2 is SNEGSKA in the germline V gene (reference sequence). There are 15 residues in the CDR3. The data were obtained in a study of spatial heterogeneity in lung cancer. Study as a whole: Alpha-chain sequences were consistently detected in smaller numbers than beta-chain sequences. Broader study findings: In tumors, expanded intratumoral alpha and beta TCR counts tracked mutation counts.

A single record per CDR3 protein comes from TCRdb applying MiXCR to the 5' RACE reads. The table lists roughly 16,000 distinct CDR3 sequences, about 6.3% of them singletons. Time point of the sample: sample taken at primary tumor resection. Unsorted whole RNA samples from tumor, nontumor lung or frozen PBMC were sequenced. This TCR was sampled from a male donor with early-stage non-small cell lung cancer. V is TRBV20-1 and J is TRBJ2-7, with TRBD1 identical over 11 bases. Sequencing used lung tumor tissue, obtained at surgery. Here the CDR3 reads CSASPGTGGLYEQYF. The CDR3 coding sequence is TGCAGTGCTAGTCCCGGGACAGGGGGACTCTACGAGCAGTACTTC.